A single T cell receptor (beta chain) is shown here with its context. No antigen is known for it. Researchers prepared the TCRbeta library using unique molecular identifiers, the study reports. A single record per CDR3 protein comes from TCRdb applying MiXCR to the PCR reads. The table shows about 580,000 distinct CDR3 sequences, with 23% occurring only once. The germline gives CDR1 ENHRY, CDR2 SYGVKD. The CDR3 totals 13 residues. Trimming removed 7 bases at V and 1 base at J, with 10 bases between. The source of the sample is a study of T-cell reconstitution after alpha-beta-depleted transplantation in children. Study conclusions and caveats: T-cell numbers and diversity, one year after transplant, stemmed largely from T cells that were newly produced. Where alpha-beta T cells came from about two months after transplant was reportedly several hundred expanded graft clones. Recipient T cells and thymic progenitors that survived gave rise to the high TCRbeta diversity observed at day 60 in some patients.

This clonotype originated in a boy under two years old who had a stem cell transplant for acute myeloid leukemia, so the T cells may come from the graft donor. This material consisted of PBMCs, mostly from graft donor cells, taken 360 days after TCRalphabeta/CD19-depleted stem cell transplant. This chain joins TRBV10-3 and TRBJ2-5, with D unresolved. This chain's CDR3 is CAITDVSQETQYF. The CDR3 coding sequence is TGTGCCATCACTGATGTAAGCCAAGAGACCCAGTACTTC.